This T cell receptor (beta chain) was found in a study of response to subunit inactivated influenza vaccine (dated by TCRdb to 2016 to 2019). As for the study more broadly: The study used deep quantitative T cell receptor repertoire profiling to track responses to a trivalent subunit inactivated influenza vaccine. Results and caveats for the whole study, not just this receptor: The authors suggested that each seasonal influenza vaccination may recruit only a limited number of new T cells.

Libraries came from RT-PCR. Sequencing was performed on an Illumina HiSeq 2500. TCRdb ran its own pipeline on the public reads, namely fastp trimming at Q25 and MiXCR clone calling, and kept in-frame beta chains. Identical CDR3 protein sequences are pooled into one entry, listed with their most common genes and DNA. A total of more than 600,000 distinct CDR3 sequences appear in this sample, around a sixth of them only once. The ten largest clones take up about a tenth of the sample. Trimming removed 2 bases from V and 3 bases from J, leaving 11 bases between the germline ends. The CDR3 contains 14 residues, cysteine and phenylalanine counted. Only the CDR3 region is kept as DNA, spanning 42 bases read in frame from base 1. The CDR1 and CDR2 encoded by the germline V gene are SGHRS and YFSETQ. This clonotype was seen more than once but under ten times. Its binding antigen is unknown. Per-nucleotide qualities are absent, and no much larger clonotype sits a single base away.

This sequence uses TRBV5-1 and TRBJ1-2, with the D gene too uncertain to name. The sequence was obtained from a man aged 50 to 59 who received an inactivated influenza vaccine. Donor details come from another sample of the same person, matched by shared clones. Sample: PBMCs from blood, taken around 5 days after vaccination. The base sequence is TGCGCCAGCAGCTTACGACCGGTCGACTATGGCTACACCTTC. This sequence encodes CASSLRPVDYGYTF.